This T cell receptor beta chain derives from a study of CD8 T cells in ankylosing spondylitis. For this clonotype: Its cognate antigen is unknown.

A quantitative 5'-RACE method, one with molecular barcodes, was used to make TCR beta libraries. TCRdb analysed the 5' RACE reads with MiXCR anew, one entry per CDR3 protein. The sample holds just over 350,000 distinct CDR3 sequences, around 20% seen once. Germline assignment: CDR1 SGHTA and CDR2 FQGNSA. The CDR3 covers 16 residues. Trimming removed 5 bases from V and 4 bases from J; junction bases left unmatched: 12. Notes on the study in general: Typical of ankylosing spondylitis blood, it appeared, was a TCR beta motif of 7 or 8 highly homologous variants. With a CD8+ phenotype, disease-linked clones were relatively rare in peripheral blood. Reactive arthritis synovial fluid and blood previously showed some of these motif variants.

The genes are TRBV7-2 and TRBJ2-5; TRBD1 agrees at 8 bases. This clonotype originated in a male donor with ankylosing spondylitis or in good health (not recorded which). The sample taken for sequencing was blood, either unsorted or a sorted T cell fraction (not recorded which). CDR3: CASSLDRGNNPETQYF. In DNA form, the CDR3 reads TGTGCCAGCAGCCTAGACAGGGGAAACAATCCAGAGACCCAGTACTTC. The full variable domain, completed using reference TRBV7-2 and TRBJ2-5, is GAGVSQSPSNKVTEKGKDVELRCDPISGHTALYWYRQSLGQGLEFLIYFQGNSAPDKSGLPSDRFSAERTGGSVSTLTIQRTQQEDSAVYLCASSLDRGNNPETQYFGPGTRLLVL.